Below, one T cell receptor (beta chain) is given with its context. The data derive from a study of blood T cell repertoires in COVID-19. This table comes from immunoSEQ multiplex PCR, and its TCRdb copy is limited to in-frame clones, with some not included. This table holds about 130,000 clones, roughly 80% found once. This TCR came from a woman aged 70 to 79 with COVID-19, enrolled during active disease. The sequenced material came from peripheral blood.

The CDR3 DNA reads as TGTGCCAGCAGTTACCCTACTAGCGGCGGCTACAATGAGCAGTTCTTC. Protein product: CASSYPTSGGYNEQFF. The rearrangement uses TRBV6-6 and TRBJ2-1, with 8 bases identical to TRBD2. CDR3 length: 16 amino acids. V lost 2 bases, J lost 3 bases, and 6 bases stayed unmatched. Germline CDR1 is MNHNY and CDR2 is SVGAGI (reference sequence).